The next 17 T cell receptor beta chains were all read from a single sample in a study of blood T cells in healthy people across ages. The use of a sample-barcoded 5' primer and a J-beta primer mix characterized a second PCR of about 7 to 12 cycles. Each CDR3 protein is one row after TCRdb ran MiXCR on the 5' RACE reads. The sample has roughly 1.7 million distinct CDR3 sequences, about 31% seen once; the top ten hold around 11%. The specimen was blood. Receptors were obtained from a woman in her twenties or thirties in good health.

Ten or more counts support this clonotype. This chain uses TRBV29-1 with TRBJ2-7, with 7 bases fitting TRBD1. CDR1 is SQVTM, CDR2 ANQGSEA, per germline. The CDR3 sequence is 14 residues long. Trimming took 5 bases from V and 3 from J; bases not matched to a gene: 10. The CDR3 protein is CSVQQGSAHYEQYF. The CDR3, as DNA: TGCAGCGTTCAACAGGGGTCGGCCCACTACGAGCAGTACTTC.

This clonotype was recorded many times. V gene TRBV9 combines with J gene TRBJ2-7; the match to TRBD2 covers 7 bases. Germline CDR1 reads SGDLS; CDR2 reads YYNGEE. V lost 0 bases and J lost 7; bases outside the gene matches: 4. CDR3 size: 13 residues. CDR3: CASSVASAGEQYF. In DNA, the CDR3 is TGTGCCAGCAGCGTAGCTTCAGCGGGGGAGCAGTACTTC.

The rearrangement joins TRBV6-5 to TRBJ2-5; either TRBD1 or TRBD2 may supply D (6 bases each). The CDR3 spans 15 residues. The germline gives CDR1 MNHEY, CDR2 SVGAGI. The germline V and J ends were trimmed by 1 base and 11 bases, with 20 bases remaining between them. CDR3 DNA: TGTGCCAGCAGTTACTTGGGGCAGGGGAGGAGGGAGCAGTACTTC. Its protein product is CASSYLGQGRREQYF.

V and J are TRBV20-1 and TRBJ2-5; D tentatively reads TRBD1 or TRBD2 (5 bases each). There are 14 residues in the CDR3. Germline CDR1 DFQATT, CDR2 SNEGSKA (reference sequence). Trimming cost V 3 bases and J 0 bases, with 11 bases left between them. The CDR3 nucleotides are TGCAGTGCTAGGATCCCGGGACACCAAGAGACCCAGTACTTC. This translates into CSARIPGHQETQYF.

V and J are TRBV30 and TRBJ2-1; TRBD1 matches 9 bases. The J call is doubtful: the DNA matches TRBJ2-7 better. CDR1 and CDR2 from the germline V gene are GTSNPN and SVGIG (reference sequence). The CDR3 extends over 15 amino acids. CDR3 sequence reads: CASIPGTGILNEQYF. CDR3 coding DNA: TGTGCTTCCATCCCCGGGACAGGGATTCTCAATGAGCAGTACTTC.

V is TRBV20-1 and J is TRBJ2-5, with 10 bases aligning to TRBD2. This CDR3 spans 15 amino acids. V lost 5 bases to trimming and J lost 1 base; unmatched junction nucleotides: 7. Germline V gives CDR1 DFQATT, CDR2 SNEGSKA (reference sequence). CDR3 DNA: TGCAGTGCTTGTGAACTAGCGGGGTCCCAAGAGACCCAGTACTTC. Its translation is CSACELAGSQETQYF.

This clonotype was found many times. This chain links TRBV7-9 with TRBJ2-1, with 10 bases that match TRBD2. The junction had 3 bases not matched to a gene; V was cut back by 4 bases and J by 0 bases. The V gene's germline CDR1 is SEHNR and CDR2 FQNEAQ (reference sequence). There are 16 residues in the CDR3. The CDR3: CASSSPSGSSYNEQFF. In nucleotides, the CDR3 is TGTGCCAGCAGCTCACCTAGCGGGAGCTCCTACAATGAGCAGTTCTTC. The variable domain in full, with the rest retrieved from reference TRBV7-9 and TRBJ2-1, is DTGVSQNPRHKITKRGQNVTFRCDPISEHNRLYWYRQTLGQGPEFLTYFQNEAQLEKSRLLSDRFSAERPKGSFSTLEIQRTEQGDSAMYLCASSSPSGSSYNEQFFGPGTRLTVL.

The chain recombines TRBV27 with TRBJ2-1, with 10 nucleotides matching TRBD2. The CDR3 is 16 amino acids. V lost 1 base, J lost 6 bases, and 6 bases stayed unmatched. The germline CDR1 and CDR2 sequences are MNHEY and SMNVEV (reference sequence). The CDR3 reads CASSLLAGGFGNEQFF. The CDR3 DNA follows: TGTGCCAGCAGTTTATTAGCGGGAGGTTTCGGCAATGAGCAGTTCTTC.

The rearrangement joins TRBV6-5 to TRBJ1-2; D possibly corresponds to TRBD1 (5 bases). The ends were cut back, 6 bases at V and 9 bases at J, with 14 bases in the middle. This CDR3 comprises 12 residues. Per germline, CDR1 MNHEY and CDR2 SVGAGI. The CDR3 DNA reads as TGTGCCAGCAGGACCAGGGTGGAGAGCTACACCTTC. As protein: CASRTRVESYTF.

The V call is TRBV20-1, the J call TRBJ1-5; 9 bases align to TRBD1. CDR1 and CDR2 from the germline V gene are DFQATT and SNEGSKA (reference sequence). The CDR3 contains 14 residues. V dropped 5 bases and J dropped 8; count of bases not matched to a gene: 10. DNA for the CDR3: TGCAGTGCTGAAAGGGACAGGGTATTAGAGCCCCAGCATTTT. It translates to CSAERDRVLEPQHF.

The V and J genes are TRBV5-1 and TRBJ2-1; D not resolved. The CDR3 is 14 residues long. The germline V gene encodes CDR1 SGHRS and CDR2 YFSETQ. Trimming pared 0 bases from V and 6 bases from J, leaving 10 bases between. The CDR3 reads CASSLGVGGNEQFF. The CDR3 nucleotides are TGCGCCAGCAGCTTGGGGGTAGGTGGCAATGAGCAGTTCTTC. Filled out from reference TRBV5-1 and TRBJ2-1, the complete variable domain reads KAGVTQTPRYLIKTRGQQVTLSCSPISGHRSVSWYQQTPGQGLQFLFEYFSETQRNKGNFPGRFSGRQFSNSRSEMNVSTLELGDSALYLCASSLGVGGNEQFFGPGTRLTVL.

The V and J genes are TRBV9 and TRBJ2-2, with 8 bases matching TRBD2. V dropped 4 bases and J dropped 2; count of bases not matched to a gene: 10. The germline V gene encodes CDR1 SGDLS and CDR2 YYNGEE. This CDR3 is 17 amino acids long. CDR3 residues: CASSPRSGGKNTGELFF. CDR3 nucleotide sequence: TGTGCCAGCAGCCCGCGAAGCGGGGGAAAAAACACCGGGGAGCTGTTTTTT.

This clonotype was recorded a few times. The junction does not match germline at one end; this may be a read error. The chain combines TRBV2 with TRBJ2-7; TRBD1 matches at 7 bases. The CDR3 has 13 residues. Looked up from germline, CDR1 is SNHLY and CDR2 is FYNNEI. CDR3 sequence: CASNYRGSHEQYF. For the CDR3, the DNA is TGTGCCAGCAATTACAGGGGCTCCCACGAGCAGTACTTC.

This clonotype has a handful of counts. V and J are TRBV7-2 and TRBJ1-2, with D unresolved. The length of the CDR3 is 15 residues. Trimming pared 4 bases from V and 4 bases from J, leaving 16 bases between. Germline V gene lookup returns CDR1 SGHTA and CDR2 FQGNSA. CDR3: CASSYSPETRYGYTF. CDR3 DNA sequence: TGTGCCAGCAGCTATTCTCCGGAGACGCGCTATGGCTACACCTTC.

This clonotype occurred a few times. The chain carries TRBV5-5 and TRBJ2-7, with 9 bases fitting TRBD2. Trimming cost V 5 bases and J 4 bases; bases outside gene matches: 10. This CDR3 is built from 15 residues. Germline values: CDR1 SGHKS, CDR2 YYEKEE (reference sequence). The CDR3 DNA reads TGTGCCAGCAGACAACCGCTTAGCGGGAGATACGAGCAGTACTTC. It codes for CASRQPLSGRYEQYF.

This clonotype was picked up a small number of times. J is TRBJ2-1 and V is TRBV12-3 or TRBV12-4, with unresolved D. V was trimmed by 1 base and J by 9 bases, leaving 10 bases between them. The CDR3 sequence is 13 residues long. This CDR3 reads CASSLGFGTEQFF. In nucleotides, the CDR3 is TGTGCCAGCAGTTTAGGTTTCGGAACTGAGCAGTTCTTC.

This clonotype was counted only a few times. The chain has TRBV29-1 and TRBJ1-1; 9 bases fit TRBD1. V gave up 5 bases and J gave up 1 base; unmatched junction bases: 11. The germline V gene has CDR1 SQVTM and CDR2 ANQGSEA. CDR3 length: 16 amino acids. Here the CDR3 DNA reads TGCAGCGTTACCGAACAGGGGGCTCGAGGGAACACTGAAGCTTTCTTT. It translates to CSVTEQGARGNTEAFF.